The 24 T cell receptor beta chains presented below share a single source sample, sequenced in a study of T cells after yellow fever vaccination (dated by TCRdb to the late 2010s). This specimen's treatment or condition label, interpreted: live attenuated yellow fever vaccine strain. Library preparation employed 5' RACE. The sequencer was an Illumina HiSeq 2500. In TCRdb, the public reads were trimmed at Q25 with fastp and aligned with MiXCR, with productive beta chains retained. Entries that share a CDR3 protein sequence are merged under the most common genes and DNA. For this sample the table gives some 560,000 distinct CDR3 sequences, of which around 21% were detected only once. The ten largest clones add up to 14% of the sample. The sequences come from PBMCs, collected 15 days after the yellow fever booster vaccination. The receptors were gathered from a man aged 25-45 years who received the YFV17D yellow fever vaccine.

V gene TRBV7-9 combines with J gene TRBJ2-3; D possibly uses TRBD1 or TRBD2 (5 bases each). Germline CDR1 SEHNR, CDR2 FQNEAQ (reference sequence). V lost 0 bases and J 7 bases, leaving 8 bases between the germline ends. The CDR3 length is 13 residues. CDR3 residues: CASSLAGTNTQYF. The CDR3 DNA is TGTGCCAGCAGCTTAGCGGGGACCAATACGCAGTATTTT.

This clonotype has just a few counts. The rearrangement uses TRBV20-1 and TRBJ2-3; 7 positions agree with TRBD1. CDR1 DFQATT and CDR2 SNEGSKA come from the germline V gene (reference sequence). V shed 0 bases, J shed 6 bases, and the junction held 12 bases outside the gene matches. The CDR3 extends over 16 amino acids. CDR3 nucleotide sequence: TGCAGTGCTAGAGATTGGGACAGCCTGGTTTCGGATACGCAGTATTTT. Translating it yields CSARDWDSLVSDTQYF.

The CDR3 nucleotides read TGTGCCAGCAGCTTAACCGCTAACCAAGAGACCCAGTACTTC. Protein: CASSLTANQETQYF. The V call is TRBV7-2, the J call TRBJ2-5; no clear D. This CDR3 contains 14 residues. The ends were cut back, 2 bases at V and 0 bases at J, with 7 bases in the middle. Looked up from germline, CDR1 is SGHTA and CDR2 is FQGNSA.

The genes are TRBV29-1 and TRBJ2-7; possible D gene TRBD2, 5 bases. The CDR3 covers 11 residues. Germline V CDR1 and CDR2: SQVTM, ANQGSEA. Trimming took 6 bases from V and 3 from J, leaving 9 bases between them. Written as DNA, the CDR3 is TGCAGCGTGACTACTAACTACGAGCAGTACTTC. Protein sequence: CSVTTNYEQYF.

The chain joins TRBV29-1 to TRBJ2-7; D gene uncertain. The V end was cut by 4 bases, the J end by 5 bases, with 15 bases between. The CDR3 length is 13 residues. Germline V gene lookup returns CDR1 SQVTM and CDR2 ANQGSEA. The CDR3 sequence is CSVGGYRPHEQYF. Written as DNA, the CDR3 is TGCAGCGTTGGAGGTTATCGCCCTCACGAGCAGTACTTC.

J is TRBJ2-7 and V is TRBV7-2; D gene ambiguous. The CDR3 has 14 residues. Germline CDR1 and CDR2: SGHTA and FQGNSA. V was pared by 1 base and J by 1 base, with 8 bases between. The CDR3 loop is CASSLGYGSYEQYF. DNA of the CDR3: TGTGCCAGCAGCTTAGGATACGGATCCTACGAGCAGTACTTC.

The sample holds a few counts of this clonotype. CDR3 DNA: TGTGCCAGCAGTTTCTTACTAGCGGGAGCTTCCGAGCAGTACTTC. Residues: CASSFLLAGASEQYF. This chain joins TRBV12-3 or TRBV12-4 and TRBJ2-7, with 11 bases aligning to TRBD2. With 3 bases clipped from V and 6 bases from J, the junction kept 7 bases outside the gene matches. This CDR3 has 15 residues.

This clonotype turned up a few times. The V call is TRBV5-1, the J call TRBJ2-7, with unresolved D. This CDR3 comprises 15 residues. Trimming removed 0 bases from V and 1 base from J, with 11 bases in between. In germline, CDR1 is SGHRS, CDR2 YFSETQ. This CDR3 is CASSLGYSRSYEQYF. The CDR3 region has the DNA TGCGCCAGCAGCTTGGGTTATTCCAGATCCTACGAGCAGTACTTC.

The table lists this clonotype with a few counts. The CDR3 spells CASSPDEGSGANVLTF. CDR3 DNA sequence: TGTGCCAGCAGCCCAGATGAGGGTTCTGGGGCCAACGTCCTGACTTTC. The chain has TRBV6-1 and TRBJ2-6, with D perhaps matching TRBD2 (5 bases). The V end was cut by 6 bases, the J end by 1 base, with 13 bases between. Germline V lookup: CDR1 MNHNS, CDR2 SASEGT. The CDR3 length is 16 residues.

The chain carries TRBV24-1 and TRBJ2-3; 8 positions agree with TRBD1. Trimming at V came to 4 bases and at J to 6 bases, leaving 14 bases not matched to a gene. This CDR3 spans 17 amino acids. Germline V CDR1 and CDR2: KGHDR, SFDVKD. The CDR3 nucleotides are TGTGCCACCAGTGACCTATCGACAGGGGTCGGATTGGATACGCAGTATTTT. This gives the protein CATSDLSTGVGLDTQYF.

The chain is built from TRBV6-2 or TRBV6-3 and TRBJ2-5; 10 nucleotides agree with TRBD2. The CDR3 is 15 amino acids. V was pared by 7 bases and J by 0 bases, with 5 bases of the junction left unmatched. Germline V gene sequence: CDR1 MNHEY, CDR2 SVGEGT. The CDR3 spells CASNLAGANQETQYF. As DNA, the CDR3 is TGTGCCAGCAACCTAGCGGGAGCAAACCAAGAGACCCAGTACTTC.

On this clonotype itself: The final CDR3 position lacks the conserved phenylalanine or tryptophan, pointing to a likely read error. The chain has TRBV20-1 and TRBJ2-7; TRBD2 might be the D (6 bases). The CDR3 sequence is 13 residues long. The germline V and J ends were trimmed by 3 bases and 0 bases, with 9 bases remaining between them. Looked up from germline, CDR1 is DFQATT and CDR2 is SNEGSKA (reference sequence). The CDR3 bases are TGCAGTGCTAGCCACGGGGGCTCCTACGAGCAGTACTCC. Translated: CSASHGGSYEQYS.

There are a few counts of this clonotype. The chain uses TRBV4-3 and TRBJ2-1, with 12 bases matching TRBD2. There are 18 residues in the CDR3. Trimming removed 1 base from V and 11 bases from J; junction bases left unmatched: 15. Germline loops: CDR1 LGHNA, CDR2 YSLEER. The chain's CDR3 is CASSQASLPRTSGNKQFF. The CDR3 nucleotides read TGCGCCAGCAGCCAAGCCTCGTTGCCCAGGACTAGCGGGAATAAGCAGTTCTTC.

The chain couples TRBV6-6 to TRBJ2-1; D possibly matches TRBD1 or TRBD2 (5 bases each). The CDR3 consists of 12 residues. In germline, CDR1 is MNHNY, CDR2 SVGAGI (reference sequence). Trimming left V 3 bases short and J 10 bases short, with 10 bases between. CDR3 protein: CASSYWDGEQFF. CDR3 DNA sequence: TGTGCCAGCAGTTATTGGGACGGCGAGCAGTTCTTC.

This clonotype was observed a few times. The CDR3, as DNA: TGCAGTGCTAGGGAGGGGGGGCCGACCACCGGGGAGCTGTTTTTT. Translated: CSAREGGPTTGELFF. The chain uses TRBV20-1 and TRBJ2-2, with a weak D call TRBD2 (7 bases). The CDR3 totals 15 residues. V gave up 3 bases and J gave up 4 bases, with 15 bases separating them. Germline V lookup: CDR1 DFQATT, CDR2 SNEGSKA (reference sequence).

For the CDR3, the DNA is TGTGCCAGCAGTCTACAAGACGGGGGCGCCGCCTACGAGCAGTACTTC. Translated: CASSLQDGGAAYEQYF. The chain is built from TRBV28 and TRBJ2-7, with D perhaps given as TRBD1 or TRBD2 (6 bases each). CDR3 length: 16 amino acids. V lost 5 bases and J lost 2, with 19 bases in between. CDR1 is MDHEN and CDR2 is SYDVKM in the germline V gene.

This clonotype was recorded a few times. The CDR3 DNA reads TGTGCCAGCAGCGCAGTTAGCGGGAGTTCCAACGAGCAGTACTTC. Translated: CASSAVSGSSNEQYF. This chain links TRBV7-6 with TRBJ2-7, with 9 bases matching TRBD2. The CDR3 runs to 15 residues. V trimming: 5 bases; J trimming: 5 bases; junction bases outside the gene matches: 10. Germline values: CDR1 SGHVS, CDR2 FNYEAQ.

The chain joins TRBV27 to TRBJ2-3, with no clear D. V was clipped by 4 bases and J by 3 bases, with 14 bases between them. The V gene's germline CDR1 is MNHEY and CDR2 SMNVEV (reference sequence). CDR3 size: 15 residues. CDR3 in amino acids: CASSSLDWVTDTQYF. In nucleotides, the CDR3 is TGTGCCAGCAGTTCCTTAGATTGGGTGACAGATACGCAGTATTTT.

There are a few counts of this clonotype. The V and J genes are TRBV6-5 and TRBJ2-7; possibly TRBD1 for D (6 bases). Trimming cost V 0 bases and J 4 bases, with 13 bases left between them. This CDR3 contains 15 residues. Germline loops: CDR1 MNHEY, CDR2 SVGAGI. CDR3 sequence reads: CASSYSSQGSYEQYF. The CDR3 DNA is TGTGCCAGCAGTTACTCATCGCAGGGGAGTTACGAGCAGTACTTC.

The J gene is TRBJ1-2, the V gene TRBV5-6, with TRBD1 matching 11 bases. This CDR3 has 14 amino acids. Germline V gene lookup returns CDR1 SGHDT and CDR2 YYEEEE. The J segment lost 8 bases and the V segment lost 4 bases, leaving 7 bases of the junction unmatched. CDR3 region: CASSRRDRGGGYTF. The CDR3 DNA follows: TGTGCCAGCAGCCGCCGGGACAGGGGGGGCGGCTACACCTTC.

This clonotype was counted between two and nine times. The V and J genes are TRBV7-2 and TRBJ1-3; no clear D. The CDR3 has 16 residues. The germline gives CDR1 SGHTA, CDR2 FQGNSA. V dropped 1 base and J dropped 0 bases, with 10 bases sitting between them. This CDR3 reads CASSLVTGFSGNTIYF. For the CDR3, the DNA is TGTGCCAGCAGCTTAGTGACGGGCTTCTCTGGAAACACCATATATTTT.

The chain is built from TRBV27 and TRBJ2-4; possible D gene TRBD2, 6 bases. Germline loops: CDR1 MNHEY, CDR2 SMNVEV (reference sequence). Trimming shortened V by 8 bases and J by 1 base, and 15 bases separated the two germline ends. CDR3 length equals 15 residues. For the CDR3, the DNA is TGTGCCAGCTCCACAGCCCGGGGGGCCAAAAACATTCAGTACTTC. It is translated as CASSTARGAKNIQYF.

This chain links TRBV2 with TRBJ1-1, with D possibly TRBD1 on 5 matching bases. Germline CDR1 is SNHLY and CDR2 is FYNNEI. The ends were cut back, 7 bases at V and 5 bases at J, with 14 bases in the middle. The CDR3 runs to 13 residues. CDR3 amino acids: CASTGSGGTEAFF. The CDR3 DNA is TGTGCCAGCACGGGTTCGGGGGGGACTGAAGCTTTCTTT.

This clonotype appeared once. J is TRBJ1-2 and V is TRBV7-2, with 8 bases matching TRBD1. The CDR3 length is 14 residues. After removal of 5 bases from V and 5 bases from J, the junction contained 7 bases not matched to a gene. CDR1 is SGHTA and CDR2 is FQGNSA in the germline V gene. The DNA of the CDR3 is TGTGCCAGCAGCCCAGACAGGGGAGGGTATGGCTACACCTTC. This gives the protein CASSPDRGGYGYTF.